Below, 27 T cell receptor beta chains from the same sample are listed, as sequenced in a study of blood T cells in healthy people across ages. With a J-beta primer mix and a sample-barcoded 5' primer, a second PCR ran about 7 to 12 cycles. TCRdb called the 5' RACE reads again in MiXCR, with one record for every CDR3 protein. The table shows approximately 800,000 distinct CDR3 sequences, with more than 35% occurring only once. The sequencing sample was made of blood. The receptors derive from an elderly man in good health.

The rearrangement uses TRBV28 and TRBJ2-1; 7 bases align to TRBD2. Germline V gene data show CDR1 as MDHEN and CDR2 as SYDVKM. The CDR3 is made up of 16 amino acids. After removal of 5 bases from V and 7 bases from J, the junction contained 14 bases not matched to a gene. CDR3 protein: CASSPPGRAGLNEQFF. The CDR3 DNA follows: TGTGCCAGCAGTCCCCCCGGACGAGCGGGACTAAATGAGCAGTTCTTC.

With respect to this clonotype: A read error may account for a junction end that differs from germline. V is TRBV4-1 and J is TRBJ2-1, with TRBD1 as a possible D gene (6 bases). The germline V gene has CDR1 MGHRA and CDR2 YSYEKL. CDR3 length: 17 residues. CDR3 region: CASSQEEVQGPYNEQFF. In DNA form, the CDR3 reads TGTGCCAGCAGCCAAGAGGAGGTACAGGGTCCGTACAATGAGCAGTTCTTC.

This rearrangement joins TRBV29-1 to TRBJ2-5; no clear D gene. Trimming took off 2 bases at V and 1 base at J, with 8 bases between the two ends. Looked up from germline, CDR1 is SQVTM and CDR2 is ANQGSEA. CDR3 size: 13 residues. Here the CDR3 reads CSVEKGFQETQYF. In nucleotides, the CDR3 is TGCAGCGTTGAAAAAGGATTCCAAGAGACCCAGTACTTC.

The chain has TRBV6-5 and TRBJ2-7; TRBD2 matches at 7 bases. V lost 10 bases, J lost 6 bases, and 21 bases stayed unmatched. CDR3 length equals 16 residues. Germline loops: CDR1 MNHEY, CDR2 SVGAGI. CDR3 region: CATLGSYEGGSSEQYF. In DNA, the CDR3 is TGTGCCACCCTGGGGAGTTACGAGGGAGGGTCCAGCGAGCAGTACTTC.

This chain links TRBV6-6 with TRBJ2-4; 7 nucleotides agree with TRBD2. The DNA end is a closer match to TRBJ2-7, so the J assignment may be wrong. The CDR3 extends over 14 amino acids. Per germline, CDR1 MNHNY and CDR2 SVGAGI (reference sequence). CDR3: CASSHEVREGEQYF. Here the CDR3 DNA reads TGTGCCAGCAGCCACGAGGTCAGGGAGGGCGAGCAGTACTTC.

CDR3 nucleotides: TGTGCCAGCAGCCAAGGCCGTGATGGGGGGTTCTTC. It encodes CASSQGRDGGFF. The V gene is TRBV3-1, the J gene TRBJ2-1, with D possibly being TRBD1 or TRBD2 (5 bases each). CDR1 and CDR2 (germline): LGHDT, YNNKEL (reference sequence). The CDR3 is 12 residues long. V was shortened by 1 base and J by 15 bases, with 13 bases between the two germline ends.

This chain joins TRBV5-1 and TRBJ2-7; D tentatively reads TRBD1 or TRBD2 (5 bases each). Matching the DNA end better, TRBJ2-5 makes the J call doubtful. Germline V gene lookup returns CDR1 SGHRS and CDR2 YFSETQ. The CDR3 is 17 residues long. CDR3 in amino acids: CASSPGLSQPYQETQYF. The CDR3 DNA reads TGCGCCAGCAGCCCGGGGCTCTCCCAACCTTACCAAGAGACCCAGTACTTC.

V gene TRBV4-2 combines with J gene TRBJ2-7; a weak D match, TRBD1 (6 bases). The germline CDR1 and CDR2 sequences are LGHNA and YNFKEQ. The CDR3 runs to 15 residues. Trimming left V 0 bases short and J 7 bases short, with 16 bases between. This CDR3 is CASSQDRGNPNEQYF. The CDR3 DNA sequence: TGTGCCAGCAGCCAAGACAGGGGAAACCCGAATGAGCAGTACTTC.

This clonotype was seen a handful of times. The chain uses TRBV29-1 and TRBJ2-5; D is undetermined. V lost 7 bases, J lost 0 bases, and 15 bases lay in between. Per germline, CDR1 SQVTM and CDR2 ANQGSEA. There are 14 residues in the CDR3. CDR3 in amino acids: CSAPPLGNQETQYF. CDR3 coding DNA: TGCAGCGCCCCGCCGCTAGGGAACCAAGAGACCCAGTACTTC.

The CDR3: CSVEWASGGYEQYF. The CDR3 nucleotides read TGCAGCGTTGAATGGGCTAGCGGGGGATACGAGCAGTACTTC. This chain joins TRBV29-1 and TRBJ2-7, with TRBD2 matching over 10 bases. The V gene's germline CDR1 is SQVTM and CDR2 ANQGSEA. The CDR3 is 14 amino acids. J gave up 4 bases and V 2 bases, and 5 bases lay outside the gene matches.

This chain connects TRBV5-1 to TRBJ2-5; the match to TRBD2 covers 11 bases. The CDR3 has 16 amino acids. The J segment lost 9 bases and the V segment lost 0 bases, leaving 10 bases of the junction unmatched. Germline V gene lookup returns CDR1 SGHRS and CDR2 YFSETQ. Written as DNA, the CDR3 is TGCGCCAGCAGCTTGGGCCCCCAACTAGCGGGAGTGGCCCAGTACTTC. Encoded protein: CASSLGPQLAGVAQYF.

The V and J genes are TRBV2 and TRBJ2-7; a possible D gene is TRBD2 (5 bases). Trimming stripped 6 bases from V and 3 bases from J, with 9 bases between. Germline CDR1 reads SNHLY; CDR2 reads FYNNEI. The CDR3 length is 12 residues. The CDR3 is CASRGLFYEQYF. For the CDR3, the DNA is TGTGCCAGCAGAGGACTCTTCTACGAGCAGTACTTC.

The J gene is TRBJ2-7, the V gene TRBV4-2; 12 bases map to TRBD1. V dropped 3 bases and J dropped 2; count of bases not matched to a gene: 2. The V gene's germline CDR1 is LGHNA and CDR2 YNFKEQ. CDR3 length equals 15 residues. In DNA, the CDR3 is TGTGCCAGCAGCCAGCGGGACAGGGGGCCCTACGAGCAGTACTTC. Protein product: CASSQRDRGPYEQYF.

CDR3 in amino acids: CSASRTASYGYTF. In DNA form, the CDR3 reads TGCAGCGCCTCCCGGACAGCCAGCTATGGCTACACCTTC. This chain uses TRBV29-1 with TRBJ1-2, with D possibly being TRBD1 (6 bases). Trimming shortened V by 7 bases and J by 4 bases, and 16 bases separated the two germline ends. CDR1 SQVTM and CDR2 ANQGSEA come from the germline V gene. The CDR3 has 13 residues.

The chain employs TRBV11-3 and TRBJ2-1, with TRBD1 matching 9 bases. The junction had 11 bases not matched to a gene; V was cut back by 7 bases and J by 4 bases. The CDR3 runs 16 residues. Germline V lookup: CDR1 SGHNT, CDR2 YENEEA. As DNA, the CDR3 is TGTGCCAGCAACGCAGGGGGACAGGGCCTTTACAATGAGCAGTTCTTC. Translated: CASNAGGQGLYNEQFF. The whole variable domain, remainder taken from reference TRBV11-3 and TRBJ2-1, is EAGVVQSPRYKIIEKKQPVAFWCNPISGHNTLYWYLQNLGQGPELLIRYENEEAVDDSQLPKDRFSAERLKGVDSTLKIQPAELGDSAVYLCASNAGGQGLYNEQFFGPGTRLTVL.

On this clonotype: At one boundary the junction diverges from the germline segment, which might be a read error. The genes are TRBV5-1 and TRBJ2-7; no clear D. The CDR3 length is 15 residues. The germline V gene has CDR1 SGHRS and CDR2 YFSETQ. The CDR3 DNA reads TGCGCCAGCCAAAATGGACCCGAAAGCTCCTACGAGCGGTACTTC. Translated, it gives CASQNGPESSYERYF.

This chain connects TRBV27 to TRBJ2-4, with D possibly matching TRBD1 (6 bases). With the DNA end fitting TRBJ2-7 better, the J assignment may be wrong. Germline V gene lookup returns CDR1 MNHEY and CDR2 SMNVEV (reference sequence). The CDR3 has 16 amino acids. The CDR3 spells CASSLYGTSVKHEQYF. The CDR3 DNA follows: TGTGCCAGCAGTTTATATGGGACATCGGTTAAGCACGAGCAGTACTTC.

The chain recombines TRBV11-2 with TRBJ2-1; D call uncertain. This CDR3 spans 17 amino acids. CDR1 and CDR2 (germline): SGHAT, FQNNGV. Trimming removed 3 bases from V and 0 bases from J, with 15 bases in between. The CDR3 DNA reads as TGTGCCAGCAGCTTGAATCCCCCCTCGAGCTCCTACAATGAGCAGTTCTTC. Its translation: CASSLNPPSSSYNEQFF.

The V gene is TRBV6-5, the J gene TRBJ2-1, with 12 bases matching TRBD2. CDR3 length equals 15 residues. Germline V gives CDR1 MNHEY, CDR2 SVGAGI. J was trimmed by 7 bases and V by 3 bases; bases with no gene match: 4. DNA of the CDR3: TGTGCCAGCAGTTATGGGACTAGCGGGCCTAATGAGCAGTTCTTC. Protein product: CASSYGTSGPNEQFF.

The rearrangement uses TRBV3-1 and TRBJ1-2, with D uncertain. Germline CDR1 reads LGHDT; CDR2 reads YNNKEL (reference sequence). V was cut by 0 bases and J by 8 bases, with 10 bases left in between. The length of the CDR3 is 13 residues. CDR3 DNA: TGTGCCAGCAGCCAAGATGGAAGGAGAGGCTACACCTTC. This codes for CASSQDGRRGYTF.

At least ten counts were recorded for this clonotype. The CDR3 sequence is CASSFSLGYTQYF. CDR3 DNA sequence: TGTGCCAGCAGTTTCTCACTAGGATATACGCAGTATTTT. The rearrangement links TRBV27 to TRBJ2-3; possibly TRBD2 for D (5 bases). Germline CDR1 and CDR2: MNHEY and SMNVEV (reference sequence). V was pared by 3 bases and J by 7 bases, with 11 bases between. The CDR3 runs to 13 residues.

The V and J genes are TRBV7-2 and TRBJ1-2; 10 bases match TRBD1. Germline CDR1 is SGHTA and CDR2 is FQGNSA. The CDR3 contains 15 residues. Losses at the gene ends were 0 bases for V and 6 bases for J; bases not matched to a gene: 4. CDR3 sequence reads: CASSLAETGGNGYTF. The CDR3 coding sequence is TGTGCCAGCAGCTTAGCCGAGACAGGGGGCAATGGCTACACCTTC.

This chain connects TRBV28 to TRBJ2-7; D unresolved. V dropped 5 bases and J dropped 6 bases, with 14 bases sitting between them. The CDR3 totals 13 residues. Per the germline V gene, CDR1 is MDHEN and CDR2 is SYDVKM. The CDR3 sequence: CASSLGYRSEQYF. Here the CDR3 DNA reads TGTGCCAGCAGTCTCGGGTATCGGAGCGAGCAGTACTTC.

This rearrangement joins TRBV7-2 to TRBJ2-7; 7 bases are a match to TRBD1. This CDR3 is 16 amino acids long. V shed 6 bases, J shed 5 bases, and the junction held 16 bases outside the gene matches. Looked up from germline, CDR1 is SGHTA and CDR2 is FQGNSA. The CDR3 coding sequence is TGTGCCAGCAGGCACCAAACAGGGGTGAATTCCGACGAGCAGTACTTC. Its translation: CASRHQTGVNSDEQYF.

The chain is built from TRBV3-1 and TRBJ2-5; no reliable D call. The CDR3 has 18 residues. CDR1 is LGHDT and CDR2 is YNNKEL in the germline V gene (reference sequence). Trimming took off 3 bases at V and 0 bases at J, with 20 bases between the two ends. The CDR3, as DNA: TGTGCCAGCAGCCACCACAGAACGGCTAACAGTTACCAAGAGACCCAGTACTTC. As protein: CASSHHRTANSYQETQYF.

The chain employs TRBV15 and TRBJ1-1; no clear D gene. V lost 5 bases and J lost 1, with 8 bases in between. Germline V CDR1 and CDR2: LNHNV, YYDKDF (reference sequence). This CDR3 has 13 residues. The CDR3 nucleotides are TGTGCCACCAGCTCCGAACGGAACACTGAAGCTTTCTTT. Translation gives CATSSERNTEAFF.

The chain joins TRBV12-3 or TRBV12-4 to TRBJ2-3; maybe TRBD2 (6 bases). Between the trimmed V and J ends, which lost 11 bases and 3 bases, there was a span of 21 bases. The CDR3 length is 15 residues. CDR3 nucleotide sequence: TGTGCCTGCCTCCGGTGGGGAGCGGGTACAGATACGCAGTATTTT. Protein sequence: CACLRWGAGTDTQYF.